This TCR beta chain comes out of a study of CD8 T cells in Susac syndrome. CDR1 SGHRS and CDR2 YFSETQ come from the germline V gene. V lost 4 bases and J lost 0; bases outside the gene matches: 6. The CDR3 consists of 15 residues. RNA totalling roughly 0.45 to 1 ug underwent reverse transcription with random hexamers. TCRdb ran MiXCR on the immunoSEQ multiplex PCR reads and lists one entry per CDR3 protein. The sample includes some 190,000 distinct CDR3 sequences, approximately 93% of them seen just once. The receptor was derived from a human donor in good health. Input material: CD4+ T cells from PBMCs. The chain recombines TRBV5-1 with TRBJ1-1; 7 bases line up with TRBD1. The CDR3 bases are TGCGCCAGCAGCGATGGGGGACAGATGAACACTGAAGCTTTCTTT. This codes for CASSDGGQMNTEAFF.